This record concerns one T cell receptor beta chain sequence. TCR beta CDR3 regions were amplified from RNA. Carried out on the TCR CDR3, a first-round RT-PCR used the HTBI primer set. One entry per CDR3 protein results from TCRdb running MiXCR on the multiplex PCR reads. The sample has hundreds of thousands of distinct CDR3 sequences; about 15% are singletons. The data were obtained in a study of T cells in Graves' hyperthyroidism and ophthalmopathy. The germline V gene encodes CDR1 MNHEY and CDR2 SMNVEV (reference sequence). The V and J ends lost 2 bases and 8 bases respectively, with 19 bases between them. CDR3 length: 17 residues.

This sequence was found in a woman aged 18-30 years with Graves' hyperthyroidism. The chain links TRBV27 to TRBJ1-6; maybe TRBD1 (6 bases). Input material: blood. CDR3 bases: TGTGCCAGCAGTTTAACCCTAGTTCGGGGGCGGGATTCACCCCTCCACTTT. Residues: CASSLTLVRGRDSPLHF.